This T cell receptor beta chain emerged from a study of early stage breast cancer tumors (TCRdb year 2017). General notes on the study: Of the roughly 15 invasive breast tumors, roughly 12 were found to be estrogen receptor-positive, progesterone receptor-positive and HER2-negative. Most of the 12 ER+/PR+/HER2- tumors were invasive ductal carcinomas, while the other four were invasive lobular carcinomas. On average, each sample had roughly 9.7-fold read coverage. A total of over 2 million templates, representing approximately 1,100,000 unique clonotypes, were detected across all samples.

Results the study describes overall, beyond this receptor: Tumors showed approximately 2.4-fold higher T cell density and higher clonality than adjacent normal breast tissue. Chain pairing and functional markers such as CD4, CD8 and FOXP3 were not captured by bulk genomic DNA sequencing of unsorted cells. Enriched TCRB sequences shared across patients were found to be mostly commonly generated sequences that were unlikely to play an important role in the tumor microenvironment. Because the cohort was small, a breakdown by tumor subtype could not be done. Repertoires from blood and normal breast were more alike than repertoires from blood and tumor, and in about 90% of the 16 patients, comparing each tissue with blood separated tumor from normal.

This clone has only one observation. The target of this receptor is not known. No quality values exist for individual bases; no much larger clone is one base distant. For CDR1 and CDR2, the germline V gene lists LGHNA and YNFKEQ. Deletion took 2 bases off V and 6 bases off J, with a span of 14 bases between the germline ends. The CDR3 contains 15 residues, cysteine and phenylalanine counted. The read is trimmed to its CDR3 DNA, 45 bases read in frame from base 1. The study profiled bulk TCR beta-chain repertoires in matched peripheral blood, tumor and adjacent normal breast tissue taken from approximately 15 patients with early-stage breast cancer. Before surgery, about 5-11 mL of whole blood was collected into EDTA tubes and then processed within 2 hours. Ficoll-Paque centrifugation in SepMate-50 tubes was used to isolate peripheral blood mononuclear cells. PBMCs were cryopreserved in aliquots of about 1.8 to 4.5 million cells in about 90% FBS with about 10% DMSO and kept in liquid nitrogen. The Qiagen AllPrep DNA/RNA Mini kit was used for genomic DNA extraction.

Two independent genomic DNA replicates were amplified for each sample, with roughly 0.5 ug used for blood and around 1.5 ug for tumor or normal breast. TCRB sequencing of genomic DNA was carried out with the ImmunoSeq Intro kit according to the manufacturer's instructions. The multiplex PCR ran for 30 to 35 cycles using proprietary primers and spike-in control sequences for absolute quantification. Single-end 150-bp reads were used to sequence an 87-bp fragment covering the CDR3 and the flanking V and J genes. Seven samples, each with two replicates, were multiplexed per lane of an Illumina MiSeq using version 3.0 chemistry. In the paper's pipeline: Raw data were processed with the vendor's proprietary pipeline, and both replicates were merged into a single result per sample. A clonotype was defined as productive rearrangements that share the same V-gene family, CDR3 amino acid sequence and J-gene segment. To compute clonality, the normalized Shannon entropy (Pielou evenness) of TCRB abundances was subtracted from 1. To estimate T cell density, the total number of templates was divided by the number of input cells, which was inferred from the amount of DNA input. Total repertoire diversity and clonality were estimated with Recon using default parameters. Clonotypes with over 0.1% abundance in tumor and at least 32-fold higher abundance in tumor than in normal breast were defined as tumor-enriched. As stored in TCRdb, this immuneACCESS dataset retains in-frame rearrangements with V and J assigned. A fraction of the clones does not appear; measured against another copy, unresolved V genes explain less than half of the discrepancy, and the remainder lacks a known reason. The V and J calls and clone size come from that table; D and trimming were worked out from the DNA. The sample yields approximately 20,000 clones; more than 75% were counted once. 25% to 30% of the sample rests with the top ten.

In this chain, TRBV4-2 is recombined with TRBJ2-1; TRBD1 is perhaps the D gene, given 6 matching bases. The source of this sequence is a person between 60 and 69 years old with breast cancer. Sequencing was carried out using blood. The CDR3 reads CASSQLSGQSNEQFF. The bases read TGTGCCAGCAGCCAATTATCGGGACAAAGCAATGAGCAGTTCTTC.